These 21 T cell receptor beta chains originate from one sample sequenced in a study of T cells after yellow fever vaccination. From the 5' RACE reads, TCRdb called clonotypes with MiXCR, one entry per CDR3 protein. The table lists 150,000 or so distinct CDR3 sequences, approximately 9.7% of them singletons. The starting material was CD8+ T cells sorted from PBMCs, obtained 45 days after the yellow fever booster vaccination. The receptor source for this set is a man between 18 and 35 years old who received the YFV17D yellow fever vaccine.

The sample holds a few counts of this clonotype. This rearrangement joins TRBV10-3 to TRBJ2-2; 8 bases align to TRBD1. Trimming removed 5 bases from V and 5 bases from J; junction bases left unmatched: 7. Germline V gives CDR1 ENHRY, CDR2 SYGVKD. The length of the CDR3 is 15 residues. CDR3 sequence (DNA): TGTGCCATCAGTACCCGGGACAGGCCGACCGGGGAGCTGTTTTTT. Translating it yields CAISTRDRPTGELFF.

The V call is TRBV6-5, the J call TRBJ2-2; tentative D call: TRBD1 (6 bases). There are 17 residues in the CDR3. Germline V lookup: CDR1 MNHEY, CDR2 SVGAGI. Trimming took 0 bases from V and 5 from J, leaving 16 bases between them. CDR3 sequence (DNA): TGTGCCAGCAGTTACTCGGTGCGCTACAGGGAGACCGGGGAGCTGTTTTTT. It specifies CASSYSVRYRETGELFF.

The gene calls are TRBV4-2 and TRBJ1-4; D perhaps matches TRBD1 (6 bases). CDR3 length: 15 residues. Trimming shortened V by 0 bases and J by 2 bases, and 7 bases separated the two germline ends. Germline CDR1 LGHNA, CDR2 YNFKEQ. Here the CDR3 DNA reads TGTGCCAGCAGCCAAGAAGGGGGTACTAATGAAAAACTGTTTTTT. This translates into CASSQEGGTNEKLFF.

The rearrangement uses TRBV9 and TRBJ2-5; D call uncertain. The ends were cut back, 2 bases at V and 5 bases at J, with 4 bases in the middle. This CDR3 region has 11 residues. Germline assignment: CDR1 SGDLS and CDR2 YYNGEE. The DNA for the CDR3 is TGTGCCAGCAGCGTCGCGGAGACCCAGTACTTC. Residues: CASSVAETQYF.

This clonotype was detected only a few times. This chain connects TRBV20-1 to TRBJ1-4, with D perhaps matching TRBD1 (5 bases). Per the germline V gene, CDR1 is DFQATT and CDR2 is SNEGSKA (reference sequence). The CDR3 consists of 15 residues. V was shortened by 0 bases and J by 8 bases, with 16 bases between the two germline ends. CDR3 loop: CSAREMAGRGEKLFF. As DNA, the CDR3 is TGCAGTGCTAGAGAGATGGCAGGGCGAGGCGAAAAACTGTTTTTT.

This clonotype was found a few times. V usage is TRBV11-2 and J usage is TRBJ1-5; 9 bases map to TRBD1. There are 16 residues in the CDR3. CDR1 is SGHAT and CDR2 is FQNNGV in the germline V gene. V lost 5 bases, J lost 1 base, and 6 bases stayed unmatched. Here the CDR3 reads CASSQTGGRSNQPQHF. DNA for the CDR3: TGTGCCAGCAGCCAGACAGGGGGTAGGAGCAATCAGCCCCAGCATTTT.

This clonotype was picked up a small number of times. V usage is TRBV5-1 and J usage is TRBJ2-3; 15 nucleotides match TRBD2. The CDR3 is made up of 20 amino acids. The junction had 12 bases not matched to a gene; V was cut back by 2 bases and J by 2 bases. Per germline, CDR1 SGHRS and CDR2 YFSETQ. DNA of the CDR3: TGCGCCAGCAGCTTCGGGGCGCCGGGACTAGCGGGGGGCTACACAGATACGCAGTATTTT. This sequence encodes CASSFGAPGLAGGYTDTQYF.

This chain links TRBV9 with TRBJ1-3, with unresolved D. Germline lookup yields CDR1 SGDLS and CDR2 YYNGEE. The CDR3 consists of 15 residues. V dropped 3 bases and J dropped 2 bases, with 12 bases sitting between them. CDR3 nucleotides: TGTGCCAGCAGCGCGGCGGGAGGGCCTGGAAACACCATATATTTT. It translates to CASSAAGGPGNTIYF.

This clonotype was observed a handful of times. J is TRBJ2-7 and V is TRBV4-1, with 7 bases matching TRBD1. CDR3 length equals 13 residues. Germline V CDR1 and CDR2: MGHRA, YSYEKL. Unmatched junction bases numbered 3, after V lost 1 base and J lost 6 bases. CDR3 region: CASSQGRDSEQYF. The CDR3 nucleotides are TGCGCCAGCAGCCAAGGCCGGGACAGCGAGCAGTACTTC.

CDR3 nucleotide sequence: TGTGCCACCAATTCACAGGGGGCAAGGGATACGCAGTATTTT. Its translation is CATNSQGARDTQYF. The chain carries TRBV7-9 and TRBJ2-3, with 9 bases identical to TRBD1. The germline V gene encodes CDR1 SEHNR and CDR2 FQNEAQ (reference sequence). This CDR3 region has 14 residues. The junction had 11 bases not matched to a gene; V was cut back by 10 bases and J by 6 bases.

The V gene is TRBV29-1, the J gene TRBJ2-1; tentative D call: TRBD1 (5 bases). Germline-derived CDR1 and CDR2 are SQVTM and ANQGSEA. Trimming left V 8 bases short and J 10 bases short, with 18 bases between. The CDR3 covers 12 residues. The CDR3, as DNA: TGCAGCCTGAGGCAGGGAAACGGAGAGCAGTTCTTC. Translating gives CSLRQGNGEQFF.

The chain joins TRBV7-2 to TRBJ2-3; 13 positions match TRBD2. The CDR3 is made up of 18 amino acids. Germline values: CDR1 SGHTA, CDR2 FQGNSA. After removal of 1 base from V and 5 bases from J, the junction contained 9 bases not matched to a gene. The CDR3 bases are TGTGCCAGCAGCTTAGGGTTGGGACTAGCGGGGTCGGGAGATACGCAGTATTTT. It translates to CASSLGLGLAGSGDTQYF. The full variable domain, its missing parts supplied by reference TRBV7-2 and TRBJ2-3, is GAGVSQSPSNKVTEKGKDVELRCDPISGHTALYWYRQSLGQGLEFLIYFQGNSAPDKSGLPSDRFSAERTGGSVSTLTIQRTQQEDSAVYLCASSLGLGLAGSGDTQYFGPGTRLTVL.

This clonotype was seen ten or more times. This chain uses TRBV13 with TRBJ2-7, with TRBD2 matching over 8 bases. Germline V lookup: CDR1 PRHDT, CDR2 FYEKMQ (reference sequence). J gave up 4 bases and V 0 bases, and 2 bases lay outside the gene matches. This CDR3 has 14 residues. This CDR3 is CASSLGPGGYEQYF. The CDR3 region has the DNA TGTGCCAGCAGCTTAGGCCCGGGGGGGTACGAGCAGTACTTC.

This chain links TRBV25-1 with TRBJ2-7; possible D gene TRBD2, 5 bases. The ends were cut back, 1 base at V and 12 bases at J, with 19 bases in the middle. This CDR3 is 14 amino acids long. CDR1 and CDR2 (germline): MGHDK, SYGVNS. The CDR3 region is CASSESSGTLEVYF. In nucleotides, the CDR3 is TGTGCCAGCAGTGAATCTTCTGGCACGCTGGAGGTGTACTTC.

This clonotype was seen ten or more times. The chain recombines TRBV11-2 with TRBJ2-1; 8 nucleotides line up with TRBD2. This CDR3 has 19 amino acids. The germline CDR1 and CDR2 sequences are SGHAT and FQNNGV. V shed 0 bases, J shed 4 bases, and the junction held 14 bases outside the gene matches. The CDR3 loop reads CASSLEGAEAGGVYNEQFF. CDR3 bases: TGTGCCAGCAGCTTAGAAGGGGCAGAGGCGGGGGGTGTGTACAATGAGCAGTTCTTC.

On this clonotype itself: Sequence at one end of the junction differs from germline and may be a read error. This rearrangement joins TRBV7-9 to TRBJ2-4; D could derive from TRBD1 or TRBD2 (5 bases each). The CDR3 extends over 16 amino acids. Germline V gives CDR1 SEHNR, CDR2 FQNEAQ (reference sequence). The CDR3 nucleotides are TGTGCCAGCAGTTTAGGGGCCGGGGCAGGAAAAAACATTCAGTACTTC. Its protein product is CASSLGAGAGKNIQYF.

This clonotype has more than one count but fewer than ten. The CDR3 loop is CASSYPDSPVVGSPLHF. The CDR3, as DNA: TGTGCCAGCAGTTACCCGGACAGCCCCGTCGTGGGGTCACCCCTCCACTTT. This rearrangement joins TRBV6-6 to TRBJ1-6, with D possibly being TRBD1 (6 bases). CDR1 MNHNY and CDR2 SVGAGI come from the germline V gene (reference sequence). Trimming stripped 2 bases from V and 10 bases from J, with 21 bases between. This CDR3 is 17 amino acids long.

This clonotype occurred a few times. The gene calls are TRBV7-4 and TRBJ2-3, with no clear D. Germline V CDR1 and CDR2: SGHVT, SQSDAQ. Trimming removed 8 bases at V and 5 bases at J, with 14 bases between. This CDR3 is built from 13 residues. CDR3 region: CASGWPAGDTQYF. In DNA, the CDR3 is TGTGCCAGCGGTTGGCCGGCAGGAGATACGCAGTATTTT.

The rearrangement joins TRBV24-1 to TRBJ2-5, with D hard to call. V was clipped by 10 bases and J by 13 bases, with 33 bases between them. There are 16 residues in the CDR3. The germline V gene has CDR1 KGHDR and CDR2 SFDVKD. Here the CDR3 reads CATDTGGTLIFPGWYF. CDR3 sequence (DNA): TGTGCCACAGACACGGGCGGAACCTTGATATTCCCCGGGTGGTACTTC.

This clonotype appeared many times. The chain uses TRBV6-6 and TRBJ2-7; possible D gene TRBD1, 6 bases. From germline, CDR1 is MNHNY and CDR2 SVGAGI (reference sequence). The CDR3 totals 15 residues. V lost 5 bases and J 6 bases, leaving 20 bases between the germline ends. DNA of the CDR3: TGTGCCAGCAGTACCCGGACAGCCGTTCTTTTCGAGCAGTACGTC. This codes for CASSTRTAVLFEQYV.

This clonotype was found a few times. The chain is built from TRBV12-3 or TRBV12-4 and TRBJ2-1; 7 bases are shared with TRBD2. This CDR3 is 12 amino acids long. Unmatched junction bases numbered 2, after V lost 6 bases and J lost 6 bases. CDR3 coding DNA: TGTGCCAGCAGAGCGGGGATCAATGAGCAGTTCTTC. Translation gives CASRAGINEQFF.